Each of the 12 T cell receptor beta chains below was sequenced from the same sample in a study of T cells expressing NK-cell markers. Reanalyzing the 5' RACE reads, TCRdb keeps one entry per CDR3 protein, without DNA. Here the sample table reports 250,000 to 300,000 distinct CDR3 sequences. Sequences were obtained from blood T cells: a sorted CD56 or NKG2C T cell subset, CD4+ or CD8+ T cells, or bulk PBMC T cells (not recorded which). These receptors were taken from a man between 18 and 35 years old in good health.

This chain uses TRBV7-2 with TRBJ2-2; TCRdb proposes TRBD1, but this gene call is untestable without DNA. This CDR3 comprises 16 residues. Germline-derived CDR1 and CDR2 are SGHTA and FQGNSA. The CDR3 here is CASSHVRGRSTGELFF.

This chain joins TRBV20-1 and TRBJ2-2; the D call of TRBD1 rests on TCRdb alone, since no DNA is present to check it. The germline V gene encodes CDR1 DFQATT and CDR2 SNEGSKA (reference sequence). This CDR3 contains 14 residues. CDR3 sequence: CSARRTGRSGELFF.

This rearrangement joins TRBV20-1 to TRBJ2-5. The CDR3 contains 11 residues. In germline, CDR1 is DFQATT, CDR2 SNEGSKA (reference sequence). The CDR3 reads CSVLIGETQYF.

The V call is TRBV11-1, the J call TRBJ2-1; TCRdb designates TRBD1, a call that cannot be tested without DNA. CDR3 length: 12 residues. Germline CDR1 SGHAT, CDR2 FQDESV (reference sequence). CDR3 sequence reads: CASSLAGIEQFF.

The chain is built from TRBV5-1 and TRBJ1-1; TCRdb proposes TRBD1, but this gene call is untestable without DNA. Per the germline V gene, CDR1 is SGHRS and CDR2 is YFSETQ. This CDR3 comprises 15 residues. CDR3 amino acids: CASSTGAVSNTEAFF.

This sequence joins TRBV4-1 and TRBJ2-2; TCRdb outputs TRBD1, but without DNA this stays unchecked. The CDR3 extends over 15 amino acids. The V gene's germline CDR1 is MGHRA and CDR2 YSYEKL. CDR3 residues: CASSQDRVYTGELFF.

The V gene is TRBV18, the J gene TRBJ2-6; TCRdb's D gene call, TRBD1, goes unchecked for lack of DNA. The length of the CDR3 is 19 residues. Germline CDR1 KGHSH, CDR2 LQKENI. CDR3 loop: CASSHQQGRPGSGANVLTF. The entire variable domain, with the rest obtained from reference TRBV18 and TRBJ2-6, is as follows: NAGVMQNPRHLVRRRGQEARLRCSPMKGHSHVYWYRQLPEEGLKFMVYLQKENIIDESGMPKERFSAEFPKEGPSILRIQQVVRGDSAAYFCASSHQQGRPGSGANVLTFGAGSRLTVL.

The genes are TRBV20-1 and TRBJ1-5. The CDR3 spans 12 residues. In germline, CDR1 is DFQATT, CDR2 SNEGSKA (reference sequence). CDR3 residues: CSASTRDQPQHF.

This chain connects TRBV7-6 to TRBJ2-7. Germline V gives CDR1 SGHVS, CDR2 FNYEAQ. The CDR3 runs to 13 residues. CDR3 region: CASSLELSYEQYF.

This chain connects TRBV5-1 to TRBJ1-5; TCRdb gives TRBD1 as the D gene, but with no DNA this cannot be confirmed. The CDR3 has 15 amino acids. Germline lookup yields CDR1 SGHRS and CDR2 YFSETQ. This CDR3 reads CASSLSGVSNQPQHF.

CDR3 region: CASSLPRLDTQYF. The V call is TRBV5-5, the J call TRBJ2-3. Germline V gene data show CDR1 as SGHKS and CDR2 as YYEKEE (reference sequence). This CDR3 region has 13 residues.

The chain has TRBV20-1 and TRBJ2-5; with no DNA, the TCRdb D assignment of TRBD2 cannot be verified. CDR1 DFQATT and CDR2 SNEGSKA come from the germline V gene (reference sequence). CDR3 length: 14 amino acids. CDR3 sequence reads: CSASGTADQETQYF.